Listed here is a single TCR beta chain. The data derive from a study of OX40 agonist ivuxolimab in advanced cancers. Across the study: Three individuals attained partial responses, comprising one hepatocellular carcinoma case and two cutaneous melanoma cases.

This table comes from immunoSEQ multiplex PCR, and its TCRdb copy is limited to in-frame clones, with some not included. The sample has approximately 92,000 clones, approximately 95% seen once. V shed 4 bases and J shed 0 bases, with 7 bases lying between them. The CDR3 runs 14 residues. Looked up from germline, CDR1 is LGHNA and CDR2 is YSLEER. This sequence joins TRBV4-3 and TRBJ1-5; D remains ambiguous. This sequence was found in an adult with an advanced solid tumor such as melanoma, head and neck, liver or kidney cancer. The starting material was CD4+ or CD8+ T cells sorted from blood, obtained in a trial of the OX40 agonist ivuxolimab. This CDR3 is CASSPLASNQPQHF. CDR3 nucleotides: TGCGCCAGCAGCCCTCTGGCTAGCAATCAGCCCCAGCATTTT.